Below are 9 T cell receptor beta chains sequenced from a single sample in a study of T cell repertoires in cytomegalovirus infection. No cognate antigen is known for these TCRs. TCRdb used MiXCR to reprocess the reads, holding one entry per CDR3 protein. The table shows fewer than 1,000,000 distinct CDR3 sequences, with more than 25% occurring only once. Here the sequenced sample was cultured CD8+ T cells from PBMCs, taken from culture after CMV antigen stimulation. The receptor source for this set is a human donor in good health (CMV status not recorded). Some clones in this sample may be carry-over from other donors' samples.

The chain couples TRBV5-1 to TRBJ2-7; the D gene is possibly TRBD2 (6 bases). The V gene's germline CDR1 is SGHRS and CDR2 YFSETQ. The ends were cut back, 5 bases at V and 5 bases at J, with 14 bases in the middle. The CDR3 runs to 13 residues. DNA of the CDR3: TGCGCCAGCAGTGACGGAGGGATCGACGAGCAGTACTTC. It encodes CASSDGGIDEQYF. The variable domain in full, with the rest retrieved from reference TRBV5-1 and TRBJ2-7, is KAGVTQTPRYLIKTRGQQVTLSCSPISGHRSVSWYQQTPGQGLQFLFEYFSETQRNKGNFPGRFSGRQFSNSRSEMNVSTLELGDSALYLCASSDGGIDEQYFGPGTRLTVT.

This clonotype came up a few times. V usage is TRBV4-1 and J usage is TRBJ2-3; 12 bases match TRBD2. In germline, CDR1 is MGHRA, CDR2 YSYEKL. With 0 bases clipped from V and 6 bases from J, the junction kept 10 bases outside the gene matches. The CDR3 is 18 residues long. The CDR3 DNA is TGCGCCAGCAGCCAAGATTCGGCTAGCGGGGGGGCCGGGGATACGCAGTATTTT. Its protein is CASSQDSASGGAGDTQYF.

V and J are TRBV6-2 or TRBV6-3 and TRBJ2-2, with D possibly TRBD2 on 5 matching bases. Trimming took off 7 bases at V and 8 bases at J, with 11 bases between the two ends. The germline V gene has CDR1 MNHEY and CDR2 SVGEGT. The CDR3 is 12 amino acids. CDR3 region: CASIDGGGELFF. The CDR3 DNA reads TGTGCCAGCATCGACGGAGGTGGGGAGCTGTTTTTT.

This clonotype has a handful of counts. V is TRBV27 and J is TRBJ2-3; the D gene is possibly TRBD2 (6 bases). This CDR3 has 17 residues. The V gene lost 3 bases and the J gene lost 1 base, with 17 bases spanning the gap. From germline, CDR1 is MNHEY and CDR2 SMNVEV (reference sequence). The CDR3 nucleotides read TGTGCCAGCAGTTTTACCCCGACTAGTTTTGGCACAGATACGCAGTATTTT. Encoded protein: CASSFTPTSFGTDTQYF.

This chain uses TRBV3-1 with TRBJ2-2, with D possibly matching TRBD2 (6 bases). Germline V gene lookup returns CDR1 LGHDT and CDR2 YNNKEL (reference sequence). V lost 4 bases and J 7 bases, leaving 22 bases between the germline ends. The CDR3 length is 17 residues. The CDR3 loop is CASSPVLAQNGVGELFF. CDR3 sequence (DNA): TGTGCCAGCAGCCCCGTACTAGCACAAAATGGAGTCGGGGAGCTGTTTTTT.

The chain uses TRBV19 and TRBJ2-2; D tentatively fits TRBD1 or TRBD2 (6 bases each). Germline V gene sequence: CDR1 LNHDA, CDR2 SQIVND (reference sequence). This CDR3 is 16 amino acids long. V was clipped by 7 bases and J by 0 bases, with 15 bases between them. CDR3 amino acids: CASIAGHTSNTGELFF. The CDR3 DNA reads as TGTGCCAGTATTGCGGGACACACGTCGAACACCGGGGAGCTGTTTTTT.

This CDR3 is CATNKPGPNTEAFF. CDR3 DNA: TGTGCCACCAATAAACCGGGACCCAACACTGAAGCTTTCTTT. The chain combines TRBV15 with TRBJ1-1, with D maybe TRBD1 (5 bases). The V and J ends lost 7 bases and 2 bases respectively, with 14 bases between them. The CDR3 is made up of 14 amino acids. The germline gives CDR1 LNHNV, CDR2 YYDKDF (reference sequence).

In its sample, this clonotype was seen a few times. V usage is TRBV20-1 and J usage is TRBJ2-7; D might be TRBD1 (5 bases). CDR3 length: 14 residues. Looked up from germline, CDR1 is DFQATT and CDR2 is SNEGSKA (reference sequence). Trimming cost V 1 base and J 2 bases, with 12 bases left between them. The CDR3 DNA reads as TGCAGTGCTAGAGGGACACCCGATGCCTACGAGCAGTACTTC. Translating gives CSARGTPDAYEQYF.

This clonotype occurred a few times. The CDR3 nucleotides read TGTGCCAGCAGCTCCCCCCGGACAGGGTCCTACGAGCAGTACTTC. Encoded protein: CASSSPRTGSYEQYF. The chain employs TRBV7-9 and TRBJ2-7; 8 bases align to TRBD1. CDR1 is SEHNR and CDR2 is FQNEAQ in the germline V gene (reference sequence). This CDR3 spans 15 amino acids. The V segment lost 4 bases and the J segment 1 base; nucleotides outside the gene matches: 6.